This T cell receptor beta chain comes out of a study of radiotherapy plus CTLA-4 blockade in lung cancer. Repertoires were generated with immunoSEQ multiplex PCR, while TCRdb's copy carries only in-frame clones and drops some. This table holds 80,000 to 95,000 clones, roughly 87% found once. Germline V gene sequence: CDR1 MDHEN, CDR2 SYDVKM. This CDR3 region has 15 residues. V was pared by 7 bases and J by 6 bases, with 9 bases of the junction left unmatched. The sequencing here drew on peripheral blood, taken from a patient treated with radiotherapy plus ipilimumab. The receptor was derived from a human donor with non-small cell lung cancer who had stable disease on radiotherapy plus ipilimumab. This sequence joins TRBV28 and TRBJ2-1; TRBD1 matches at 10 bases. The CDR3: CASTLRGQGSNEQFF. The CDR3 DNA reads as TGTGCCAGCACTCTTAGGGGACAGGGGAGCAATGAGCAGTTCTTC.